These 22 T cell receptor beta chains came from one sample sequenced in a study of OX40 agonist ivuxolimab in advanced cancers. The method was immunoSEQ multiplex PCR; TCRdb's version includes in-frame clones alone and lacks a portion of them. The table shows 95,000 to 100,000 clones, with 90% to 95% occurring only once. The material sequenced was CD4+ or CD8+ T cells sorted from blood, taken in a trial of the OX40 agonist ivuxolimab. All receptors come from an adult with an advanced solid tumor such as melanoma, head and neck, liver or kidney cancer.

This clone occurred once. This chain joins TRBV7-8 and TRBJ2-3; D ambiguous. V lost 3 bases and J 2 bases, leaving 3 bases between the germline ends. This CDR3 comprises 12 residues. Germline loops: CDR1 SGHVS, CDR2 FQNEAQ. CDR3 nucleotides: TGTGCCAGCAGCTTTTTCACAGATACGCAGTATTTT. Translated, it gives CASSFFTDTQYF.

The J gene is TRBJ1-5, the V gene TRBV30, with 7 bases matching TRBD1. After removal of 3 bases from V and 5 bases from J, the junction contained 4 bases not matched to a gene. This CDR3 contains 13 residues. Germline V CDR1 and CDR2: GTSNPN, SVGIG (reference sequence). This chain's CDR3 is CAWSEQGYQPQHF. The CDR3 nucleotides read TGTGCCTGGAGCGAACAGGGGTATCAGCCCCAGCATTTT.

The rearrangement links TRBV4-1 to TRBJ2-1, with D maybe TRBD1 (6 bases). This CDR3 has 14 amino acids. Germline V gene sequence: CDR1 MGHRA, CDR2 YSYEKL. Trimming stripped 4 bases from V and 5 bases from J, with 12 bases between. The CDR3 loop reads CASSPQGPDNEQFF. CDR3 nucleotide sequence: TGCGCCAGCAGCCCTCAGGGGCCTGACAATGAGCAGTTCTTC.

Comment on this clone: The same CDR3 can be traced to other DNA sequences in this sample. This chain joins TRBV5-4 and TRBJ2-5; a possible D gene is TRBD2 (6 bases). This CDR3 has 11 amino acids. V lost 4 bases and J 5 bases, leaving 6 bases between the germline ends. The germline CDR1 and CDR2 sequences are SGHNT and YYREEE (reference sequence). The CDR3 reads CASSRGETQYF. CDR3 nucleotides: TGTGCCAGCAGCCGGGGGGAGACCCAGTACTTC.

The V and J genes are TRBV28 and TRBJ1-2, with a weak D call TRBD1 (5 bases). CDR1 and CDR2 from the germline V gene are MDHEN and SYDVKM. The CDR3 runs 16 residues. Trimming stripped 3 bases from V and 6 bases from J, with 20 bases between. DNA for the CDR3: TGTGCCAGCAGTTTGCTAACTTCCGGACACCTAGATGGCTACACCTTC. This encodes CASSLLTSGHLDGYTF.

The chain uses TRBV7-9 and TRBJ1-2; possible D gene TRBD1, 5 bases. Germline V CDR1 and CDR2: SEHNR, FQNEAQ (reference sequence). Trimming took off 3 bases at V and 10 bases at J, with 12 bases between the two ends. The CDR3 extends over 12 amino acids. Here the CDR3 reads CASSLTEVDYTF. CDR3 DNA sequence: TGTGCCAGCAGCTTGACAGAAGTCGACTACACCTTC.

V usage is TRBV14 and J usage is TRBJ2-2, with unresolved D. This CDR3 has 13 amino acids. V lost 5 bases and J 3 bases, leaving 7 bases between the germline ends. Germline CDR1 SGHDN, CDR2 FVKESK. The CDR3 spells CASSSRHTGELFF. CDR3 DNA sequence: TGTGCCAGCAGCTCGAGACACACCGGGGAGCTGTTTTTT.

The rearrangement uses TRBV30 and TRBJ1-2, with no clear D. In germline, CDR1 is GTSNPN, CDR2 SVGIG (reference sequence). The CDR3 covers 15 residues. Trimming removed 3 bases at V and 0 bases at J, with 14 bases between. The CDR3 DNA reads as TGTGCCTGGAGAGTGCCTGGTAAAGCTAACTATGGCTACACCTTC. Protein product: CAWRVPGKANYGYTF.

This clone was picked up a small number of times. The rearrangement links TRBV19 to TRBJ2-3, with 7 bases matching TRBD1. Germline V gene sequence: CDR1 LNHDA, CDR2 SQIVND (reference sequence). The CDR3 covers 14 residues. V shed 5 bases, J shed 5 bases, and the junction held 7 bases outside the gene matches. The CDR3 DNA sequence: TGTGCCAGTAGTGTTGACAGGGATCTAGATACGCAGTATTTT. Translation gives CASSVDRDLDTQYF.

The J gene is TRBJ1-5, the V gene TRBV2; D gene unclear. This CDR3 has 12 residues. Germline values: CDR1 SNHLY, CDR2 FYNNEI. V was pared by 8 bases and J by 0 bases, with 5 bases between. The CDR3 DNA follows: TGTGCCAGCCGGTATAGCAATCAGCCCCAGCATTTT. Translating it yields CASRYSNQPQHF.

J is TRBJ2-3 and V is TRBV9, with 9 bases lining up with TRBD1. Germline V CDR1 and CDR2: SGDLS, YYNGEE. The junction had 6 bases not matched to a gene; V was cut back by 4 bases and J by 3 bases. CDR3 length: 15 residues. CDR3 amino acids: CASSRDRVGTDTQYF. CDR3 nucleotide sequence: TGTGCCAGCAGCCGGGACAGGGTTGGGACAGATACGCAGTATTTT.

This rearrangement joins TRBV2 to TRBJ1-4; D remains unclear. Germline-derived CDR1 and CDR2 are SNHLY and FYNNEI. This CDR3 has 15 amino acids. Trimming removed 3 bases from V and 0 bases from J, with 8 bases in between. For the CDR3, the DNA is TGTGCCAGCAGTGACGTCGGAACAACTAATGAAAAACTGTTTTTT. It yields the protein CASSDVGTTNEKLFF.

This chain links TRBV6-5 with TRBJ2-2, with D possibly being TRBD2 (6 bases). Trimming removed 0 bases from V and 6 bases from J, with 11 bases in between. Germline CDR1 MNHEY, CDR2 SVGAGI. CDR3 length equals 15 residues. CDR3 nucleotides: TGTGCCAGCAGTTACTCGAGTGCGGGACCCGGGGAGCTGTTTTTT. Amino acid sequence: CASSYSSAGPGELFF.

This clone was detected only once. This rearrangement joins TRBV28 to TRBJ2-2; D might be TRBD2 (6 bases). CDR1 MDHEN and CDR2 SYDVKM come from the germline V gene. This CDR3 has 14 residues. V lost 7 bases to trimming and J lost 2 bases, with 11 bases between them. As DNA, the CDR3 is TGTGCCAGCACCCCGGGACTTAACACCGGGGAGCTGTTTTTT. Translated: CASTPGLNTGELFF.

This clone was counted only a few times. The chain combines TRBV30 with TRBJ1-6, with a possible D match to TRBD1 (5 bases). CDR1 is GTSNPN, CDR2 SVGIG, per germline (reference sequence). CDR3 length equals 13 residues. Deletions cut 4 bases from V and 10 bases from J, with 14 bases between. CDR3 DNA sequence: TGTGCCTGGACCCAGGGACTGGGCTCACCCCTCCACTTT. Translation gives CAWTQGLGSPLHF. Combining the CDR3 with reference TRBV30 and TRBJ1-6 gives the whole variable domain SQTIHQWPATLVQPVGSPLSLECTVEGTSNPNLYWYRQAAGRGLQLLFYSVGIGQISSEVPQNLSASRPQDRQFILSSKKLLLSDSGFYLCAWTQGLGSPLHFGNGTRLTVT.

This chain connects TRBV7-2 to TRBJ1-1, with a tentative D call TRBD1 (5 bases). This CDR3 has 15 residues. Trimming took 5 bases from V and 7 from J, leaving 20 bases between them. Germline loops: CDR1 SGHTA, CDR2 FQGNSA. CDR3: CASSVTGLAIYEAFF. CDR3 coding DNA: TGTGCCAGCAGCGTAACAGGATTAGCTATTTATGAAGCTTTCTTT.

The chain joins TRBV9 to TRBJ1-5, with D possibly being TRBD1 (5 bases). V lost 5 bases to trimming and J lost 1 base, with 7 bases between them. Germline V gene lookup returns CDR1 SGDLS and CDR2 YYNGEE. The CDR3 has 13 residues. This CDR3 reads CASSGDSNQPQHF. The DNA for the CDR3 is TGTGCCAGCAGTGGGGACAGCAATCAGCCCCAGCATTTT. Filled out from reference TRBV9 and TRBJ1-5, the complete variable domain reads DSGVTQTPKHLITATGQRVTLRCSPRSGDLSVYWYQQSLDQGLQFLIQYYNGEERAKGNILERFSAQQFPDLHSELNLSSLELGDSALYFCASSGDSNQPQHFGDGTRLSIL.

The chain is built from TRBV6-5 and TRBJ2-4; no firm D call. V lost 0 bases to trimming and J lost 7 bases, with 16 bases between them. From germline, CDR1 is MNHEY and CDR2 SVGAGI. This CDR3 has 16 amino acids. The CDR3 loop is CASSYSLSQAKNIQYF. The DNA of the CDR3 is TGTGCCAGCAGTTACTCGCTTTCCCAAGCTAAGAACATTCAGTACTTC.

V and J are TRBV28 and TRBJ2-1; the match to TRBD2 covers 8 bases. V shed 6 bases and J 2 bases; nucleotides not matched to a gene: 6. This CDR3 has 15 residues. Germline lookup yields CDR1 MDHEN and CDR2 SYDVKM. DNA for the CDR3: TGTGCCAGCAGGGAGGCGGGGGGTACCTACAATGAGCAGTTCTTC. Protein sequence: CASREAGGTYNEQFF.

The V call is TRBV6-5, the J call TRBJ1-4; D is undetermined. The germline V and J ends were trimmed by 8 bases and 5 bases, with 15 bases remaining between them. Per germline, CDR1 MNHEY and CDR2 SVGAGI. CDR3 length: 14 amino acids. Here the CDR3 reads CASGLVDWNEKLFF. Here the CDR3 DNA reads TGTGCCAGCGGGCTGGTGGATTGGAATGAAAAACTGTTTTTT.

J is TRBJ1-3 and V is TRBV27; D call uncertain. Germline V gene sequence: CDR1 MNHEY, CDR2 SMNVEV (reference sequence). Trimming removed 3 bases at V and 2 bases at J, with 14 bases between. CDR3 size: 16 residues. The CDR3 region is CASSLSWAGAGNTIYF. DNA of the CDR3: TGTGCCAGCAGTTTGAGCTGGGCTGGGGCTGGAAACACCATATATTTT.

The chain is built from TRBV30 and TRBJ2-5; D is uncertain. The CDR3 spans 11 residues. The ends were cut back, 5 bases at V and 5 bases at J, with 9 bases in the middle. CDR1 GTSNPN and CDR2 SVGIG come from the germline V gene (reference sequence). The CDR3: CAWAHPETQYF. As DNA, the CDR3 is TGTGCCTGGGCCCACCCCGAGACCCAGTACTTC.